The 14 T cell receptor beta chains below were found in one sample sequenced in a study of OX40 agonist ivuxolimab in advanced cancers. Using immunoSEQ multiplex PCR, the repertoire was profiled, and TCRdb retains in-frame clones only, with some absent. The sample includes 58,000 or so clones, around four fifths of them seen just once. This specimen consisted of CD4+ or CD8+ T cells sorted from blood, obtained in a trial of the OX40 agonist ivuxolimab. These receptor sequences come from an adult with an advanced solid tumor such as melanoma, head and neck, liver or kidney cancer.

This rearrangement joins TRBV18 to TRBJ1-3; D is unclear. The germline CDR1 and CDR2 sequences are KGHSH and LQKENI. This CDR3 is built from 15 residues. The V and J ends lost 4 bases and 3 bases respectively, with 13 bases between them. DNA of the CDR3: TGTGCCAGCTCACAAAGTCCACAAAATGGAAACACCATATATTTT. It specifies CASSQSPQNGNTIYF.

Notes on this clone: Germline and junction disagree at one end, which may indicate a read error. The chain recombines TRBV6-6 with TRBJ1-2; D gene uncertain. The CDR3 contains 14 residues. Germline V gives CDR1 MNHNY, CDR2 SVGAGI (reference sequence). The CDR3 DNA reads TGTACCAGCAGTTACTCTGGGCAGGAGGGTGGCTACACCTTC. Translated: CTSSYSGQEGGYTF.

The V and J genes are TRBV2 and TRBJ2-3; D is possibly TRBD1 (5 bases). With 7 bases removed from V and 3 bases from J, the gap between germline ends came to 14 bases. The CDR3 spans 14 residues. Germline CDR1 SNHLY, CDR2 FYNNEI. The chain's CDR3 is CASKQEMGTDTQYF. CDR3 DNA sequence: TGTGCCAGCAAACAGGAAATGGGGACAGATACGCAGTATTTT.

This chain uses TRBV7-9 with TRBJ2-2; the D is unclear. CDR3 size: 14 residues. CDR1 and CDR2 (germline): SEHNR, FQNEAQ (reference sequence). V was clipped by 5 bases and J by 4 bases, with 11 bases between them. The CDR3 nucleotides are TGTGCCAGCAGCCCACCCGTCAGCACCGGGGAGCTGTTTTTT. It yields the protein CASSPPVSTGELFF.

CDR3 sequence reads: CASTLGQQLGDTQYF. As DNA, the CDR3 is TGTGCCAGCACCCTTGGACAGCAACTAGGGGATACGCAGTATTTT. The V gene is TRBV6-1, the J gene TRBJ2-3; D is perhaps TRBD1 (6 bases). CDR3 length: 15 amino acids. Germline CDR1 reads MNHNS; CDR2 reads SASEGT. V lost 7 bases and J 6 bases, leaving 20 bases between the germline ends.

Here the CDR3 DNA reads TGCGCCAGCAGCTTCGGGGAATCTGGGGCCAACGTCCTGACTTTC. It specifies CASSFGESGANVLTF. The chain links TRBV5-1 to TRBJ2-6; tentatively, D is TRBD2 (5 bases). CDR1 SGHRS and CDR2 YFSETQ come from the germline V gene. This CDR3 is built from 15 residues. Trimming left V 2 bases short and J 1 base short, with 7 bases between.

This clone is labeled medium-sized. The CDR3 coding sequence is TGTGCCAGCTCACCAGGCTCGACTAGTACCTACGAGCAGTACTTC. Residues: CASSPGSTSTYEQYF. The chain combines TRBV18 with TRBJ2-7; D possibly corresponds to TRBD2 (6 bases). V was cut by 2 bases and J by 2 bases, with 13 bases left in between. The CDR3 covers 15 residues. The germline gives CDR1 KGHSH, CDR2 LQKENI.

CDR3 sequence: CASSLRSGDNEKLFF. In DNA form, the CDR3 reads TGCGCCAGCAGCTTAAGGTCGGGTGATAATGAAAAACTGTTTTTT. The V call is TRBV5-1, the J call TRBJ1-4, with unresolved D. The CDR3 has 15 residues. Germline CDR1 and CDR2: SGHRS and YFSETQ. The ends were cut back, 2 bases at V and 4 bases at J, with 12 bases in the middle.

V gene TRBV2 combines with J gene TRBJ2-5; TRBD2 matches 13 bases. The DNA end is more similar to TRBJ2-7, so the J call may be wrong. CDR3 size: 15 residues. Germline lookup yields CDR1 SNHLY and CDR2 FYNNEI. This chain's CDR3 is CASRRGTSGVYEQYF. CDR3 sequence (DNA): TGTGCCAGCAGAAGGGGGACTAGCGGGGTGTACGAGCAGTACTTC.

A few counts support this clone. The genes are TRBV7-9 and TRBJ2-1; no reliable D call. The CDR3 loop spans 11 amino acids. Germline V gene sequence: CDR1 SEHNR, CDR2 FQNEAQ (reference sequence). V lost 5 bases, J lost 2 bases, and 1 base lay in between. As DNA, the CDR3 is TGTGCCAGCAGCGCCTACAATGAGCAGTTCTTC. As protein: CASSAYNEQFF.

The chain joins TRBV12-5 to TRBJ2-3; D is undetermined. The CDR3 loop spans 15 amino acids. Trimming removed 3 bases at V and 5 bases at J, with 15 bases between. The V gene's germline CDR1 is LGHNT and CDR2 FRNRAP. The DNA for the CDR3 is TGTGCTAGTGGTTTAACGGAGAGTTTCAGAGATACGCAGTATTTT. Its translation: CASGLTESFRDTQYF.

V and J are TRBV4-1 and TRBJ1-6, with 9 bases fitting TRBD1. The V gene end was trimmed by 0 bases and the J gene end by 4 bases; junction bases not matched to a gene: 7. The CDR3 extends over 18 amino acids. Germline-derived CDR1 and CDR2 are MGHRA and YSYEKL. In nucleotides, the CDR3 is TGCGCCAGCAGCCAAGACCCCCGGACAGGGGTATATAATTCACCCCTCCACTTT. Translated, it gives CASSQDPRTGVYNSPLHF.

V gene TRBV6-1 combines with J gene TRBJ2-7, with 8 nucleotides matching TRBD1. This CDR3 has 13 residues. Germline trimming cut 7 bases from V and 6 bases from J; bases unmatched to any gene: 8. Germline loops: CDR1 MNHNS, CDR2 SASEGT. Written as DNA, the CDR3 is TGTGCCAGCAATGGGCAGGGGGCTCGCGAGCAGTACTTC. It translates to CASNGQGAREQYF.

The chain is built from TRBV14 and TRBJ1-1, with no clear D. V lost 0 bases, J lost 0 bases, and 8 bases lay in between. CDR3 length: 15 amino acids. The germline gives CDR1 SGHDN, CDR2 FVKESK. CDR3 amino acids: CASSQDMALNTEAFF. CDR3 DNA: TGTGCCAGCAGCCAAGATATGGCCTTGAACACTGAAGCTTTCTTT.